A few counts support the clone carrying this T cell receptor beta chain. The record originates from a study of spatial heterogeneity in lung cancer. Stated time point: sample taken at primary tumor resection. No cell sorting; template was whole RNA from tumor, lung tissue or PBMC. MiXCR was run by TCRdb on the 5' RACE reads, yielding one entry per CDR3 protein. Here the sample spans 45,000 or so distinct CDR3 sequences, 6.5% to 8% being singletons. V was pared by 5 bases and J by 2 bases, with 10 bases between. Germline CDR1 and CDR2: DFQATT and SNEGSKA (reference sequence). The CDR3 contains 13 residues.

The TCR was taken from a female donor with early-stage non-small cell lung cancer. The rearrangement uses TRBV20-1 and TRBJ1-5, with D unresolved. The material sequenced was PBMCs, taken at surgery. The CDR3: CSAERVGNQPQHF. The CDR3 DNA is TGCAGTGCTGAGAGGGTGGGCAATCAGCCCCAGCATTTT.